What follows are 18 T cell receptor beta chains derived from one specimen sequenced in a study of brain T cells in children with intractable seizures. The data were produced by immunoSEQ multiplex PCR, yet TCRdb's version contains in-frame clones alone and is incomplete. The table shows under 400,000 clones, with roughly 92% occurring only once. Time point of the sample: blood from clinic visit 5 months post-surgery; TSC patient then seizure free. Source: peripheral blood, taken about 5 months after surgery. The origin of the receptors is a boy younger than two with tuberous sclerosis and intractable seizures.

This clone was observed a handful of times. The rearrangement uses TRBV5-8 and TRBJ1-3; no clear D gene. CDR1 and CDR2 (germline): SGHTS, YDEGEE. Trimming removed 2 bases from V and 8 bases from J, with 2 bases in between. CDR3 length equals 10 residues. The CDR3 DNA is TGTGCCAGCAGCTTAGACACCATATATTTT. It translates to CASSLDTIYF.

The chain is built from TRBV21-1 and TRBJ1-1. TRBV21-1 is a pseudogene. There are 18 residues in the CDR3. CDR3 coding DNA: TGTGCCAGCAGCGGAGGACACCAGATCCCCACGGAGAACACTGAAGCTTTCTTT. Translation: CASSGGHQIPTENTEAFF.

The count of this clone is one. V gene TRBV30 combines with J gene TRBJ1-1; D uncertain. The germline gives CDR1 GTSNPN, CDR2 SVGIG (reference sequence). The V gene lost 2 bases and the J gene lost 5 bases, with 12 bases spanning the gap. The CDR3 loop spans 13 amino acids. The DNA for the CDR3 is TGTGCCTGGAGTCCACTACTGGGGACTGAAGCTTTCTTT. The encoded protein is CAWSPLLGTEAFF.

This sequence joins TRBV28 and TRBJ2-7, with TRBD2 identical over 14 bases. V trimming: 4 bases; J trimming: 3 bases; junction bases outside the gene matches: 8. The CDR3 extends over 17 amino acids. Germline lookup yields CDR1 MDHEN and CDR2 SYDVKM. The DNA for the CDR3 is TGTGCCAGCAGTTCCCCCGGGACTAGCGGGAGAGTCTACGAGCAGTACTTC. Translating gives CASSSPGTSGRVYEQYF.

V and J are TRBV4-1 and TRBJ1-3; 10 bases match TRBD1. The CDR3 sequence is 16 residues long. The trim removed 3 bases at V and 8 bases at J, leaving 10 bases unmatched. CDR1 is MGHRA, CDR2 YSYEKL, per germline. CDR3 residues: CASSHVPGQGRDTIYF. CDR3 coding DNA: TGCGCCAGCAGCCATGTCCCGGGACAGGGGAGGGACACCATATATTTT.

V gene TRBV9 combines with J gene TRBJ2-3; the D gene is possibly TRBD2 (7 bases). Per the germline V gene, CDR1 is SGDLS and CDR2 is YYNGEE. The CDR3 length is 16 residues. Trimming removed 0 bases at V and 5 bases at J, with 16 bases between. The CDR3 region has the DNA TGTGCCAGCAGCGTAGTCAGTGGGGGGGCCATAGATACGCAGTATTTT. This gives the protein CASSVVSGGAIDTQYF.

This chain links TRBV4-1 with TRBJ2-7; the D is unclear. CDR1 MGHRA and CDR2 YSYEKL come from the germline V gene. This CDR3 has 14 residues. Trimming removed 0 bases from V and 2 bases from J, with 8 bases in between. CDR3 coding DNA: TGCGCCAGCAGCCAAGATTTCAGTACCTACGAGCAGTACTTC. This sequence encodes CASSQDFSTYEQYF.

The chain joins TRBV25-1 to TRBJ1-1; no definite D call. This CDR3 spans 14 amino acids. The V end was cut by 2 bases, the J end by 5 bases, with 12 bases between. Germline loops: CDR1 MGHDK, CDR2 SYGVNS. The CDR3 DNA follows: TGTGCCAGCAGTGAAGTCCACTCGGGGACTGAAGCTTTCTTT. It is translated as CASSEVHSGTEAFF.

This chain uses TRBV3-1 (or the pseudogene TRBV3-2) with TRBJ2-5, with TRBD2 matching over 9 bases. Germline values: CDR1 LGHDT, CDR2 YNNKEL (reference sequence). This CDR3 spans 13 amino acids. The trim removed 4 bases at V and 3 bases at J, leaving 0 bases unmatched. The CDR3 DNA sequence: TGTGCCAGCAGCCGACTAGCGGAAGAGACCCAGTACTTC. Its translation: CASSRLAEETQYF.

The chain links TRBV6-5 to TRBJ1-1, with 7 bases lining up with TRBD1. Per germline, CDR1 MNHEY and CDR2 SVGAGI. V lost 8 bases to trimming and J lost 8 bases; unmatched junction nucleotides: 14. The CDR3 spans 14 residues. The CDR3 nucleotides are TGTGCCAGCGGCCCATGGGACAGACTAAACGAAGCTTTCTTT. Translation gives CASGPWDRLNEAFF.

CDR3 amino acids: CASSMGTASYEQYF. Here the CDR3 DNA reads TGTGCCAGTAGTATGGGGACTGCTTCCTACGAGCAGTACTTC. The chain couples TRBV19 to TRBJ2-7; a weak D match, TRBD2 (6 bases). Trimming cost V 3 bases and J 1 base, with 10 bases left between them. In germline, CDR1 is LNHDA, CDR2 SQIVND (reference sequence). The length of the CDR3 is 14 residues.

The chain recombines TRBV7-3 with TRBJ2-3, with D tentatively TRBD2 (5 bases). Germline CDR1 SGHTA, CDR2 FQGTGA. This CDR3 is 14 amino acids long. V was cut by 3 bases and J by 2 bases, with 9 bases left in between. Written as DNA, the CDR3 is TGTGCCAGCAGCTTCACGGGGATCACAGATACGCAGTATTTT. As protein: CASSFTGITDTQYF.

The genes are TRBV10-3 and TRBJ2-7; no firm D call. There are 11 residues in the CDR3. V was shortened by 2 bases and J by 4 bases, with 3 bases between the two germline ends. Germline CDR1 is ENHRY and CDR2 is SYGVKD. CDR3 loop: CAISEGYEQYF. The CDR3 DNA reads as TGTGCCATCAGTGAGGGTTACGAGCAGTACTTC.

This chain uses TRBV7-2 with TRBJ1-1; D possibly corresponds to TRBD1 (5 bases). CDR1 and CDR2 from the germline V gene are SGHTA and FQGNSA. CDR3 length: 13 residues. Between the trimmed V and J ends, which lost 3 bases and 1 base, there was a span of 6 bases. Written as DNA, the CDR3 is TGTGCCAGCAGCTTCCAGGGGAACACTGAAGCTTTCTTT. Translating gives CASSFQGNTEAFF.

The chain carries TRBV27 and TRBJ1-1; D is uncertain. The CDR3 consists of 16 residues. Deletions cut 6 bases from V and 1 base from J, with 18 bases between. CDR1 and CDR2 (germline): MNHEY, SMNVEV (reference sequence). The CDR3 DNA reads TGTGCCAGCAGCTCCCTCAGACGGGGATGGAACACTGAAGCTTTCTTT. Encoded protein: CASSSLRRGWNTEAFF.

The chain carries TRBV10-3 and TRBJ2-1, with 11 nucleotides matching TRBD1. The CDR3 runs 15 residues. The germline V gene has CDR1 ENHRY and CDR2 SYGVKD. The junction had 5 bases not matched to a gene; V was cut back by 6 bases and J by 4 bases. This CDR3 is CAIRTDRGLYNEQFF. CDR3 in DNA: TGTGCCATCAGGACGGACAGGGGGCTTTACAATGAGCAGTTCTTC.

The chain recombines TRBV5-1 with TRBJ2-7; D is perhaps TRBD2 (5 bases). V lost 4 bases and J 6 bases, leaving 14 bases between the germline ends. The germline V gene has CDR1 SGHRS and CDR2 YFSETQ. This CDR3 comprises 13 residues. CDR3 sequence: CASSQELVPEQYF. The CDR3 DNA reads TGCGCCAGCAGCCAGGAACTAGTCCCCGAGCAGTACTTC.

A remark on this clone: The same CDR3 arises from other DNA sequences in this sample as well. The CDR3 DNA is TGCGCCAGCAGCTTGCTACAGGGTAACACTGAAGCTTTCTTT. Protein: CASSLLQGNTEAFF. The chain recombines TRBV5-1 with TRBJ1-1; D perhaps matches TRBD1 (6 bases). The germline V and J ends were trimmed by 1 base and 2 bases, with 9 bases remaining between them. This CDR3 is built from 14 residues. Germline lookup yields CDR1 SGHRS and CDR2 YFSETQ.